These T cell receptor beta chains were read from a single sample in a study of beta chain features in type 1 diabetes. The repertoire was sequenced with immunoSEQ multiplex PCR; TCRdb's copy has only in-frame clones and lacks some. The sample records about 230,000 clones, 15% to 20% being singletons. Specimen: naive CD4+ T cells from blood. The receptor set was obtained from a man in his thirties or forties with type 1 diabetes. The CDR3 runs from the conserved cysteine through the conserved F or W. A D gene is named only where the DNA matches it firmly. The size field is filled for only some rows; it gives once, few, many or a size class.

CDR3aa	CDR3nt	v_gene	j_gene	d_gene	abundance
CASRGEGHSNQPQHF	TGTGCCAGCAGAGGAGAGGGGCATAGCAATCAGCCCCAGCATTTT	TRBV7-9	TRBJ1-5	-	-
CASSERRVYNEQFF	TGTGCCAGCAGTGAGCGTAGGGTCTACAATGAGCAGTTCTTC	TRBV2	TRBJ2-1	-	few
CSVAQSSYNEQFF	TGCAGCGTTGCCCAGAGCTCCTACAATGAGCAGTTCTTC	TRBV29-1	TRBJ2-1	-	-
CASSQGVLGARRNVKNIQYF	TGTGCCAGCAGCCAAGGGGTCCTAGGGGCGAGGAGGAATGTCAAAAACATTCAGTACTTC	TRBV14	TRBJ2-4	-	few
CASNGEGNIQYF	TGTGCCAGCAACGGGGAGGGAAACATTCAGTACTTC	TRBV7-9	TRBJ2-4	TRBD2	-
CSVGPRGLTGELFF	TGCAGCGTTGGTCCTCGGGGGCTTACCGGGGAGCTGTTTTTT	TRBV29-1	TRBJ2-2	-	few
CSAVDRVGNEQFF	TGCAGCGCGGTGGACAGGGTAGGGAATGAGCAGTTCTTC	TRBV29-1	TRBJ2-1	TRBD1	-
CASSLQGNTEAFF	TGTGCCAGCAGCTTACAAGGGAACACTGAAGCTTTCTTT	TRBV7-2	TRBJ1-1	-	-
CASSSRYRAQQEQFF	TGTGCCAGCAGCTCCCGGTATAGGGCTCAGCAGGAGCAGTTCTTC	TRBV7-9	TRBJ2-1	-	-
CASRGQAYEQYF	TGTGCCAGCCGCGGACAGGCCTACGAGCAGTACTTC	TRBV6-5	TRBJ2-7	TRBD1	-
CASSPGQLRTGELFF	TGTGCCAGCAGTCCCGGACAGTTGCGCACCGGGGAGCTGTTTTTT	TRBV28	TRBJ2-2	-	-
CSVQGGIGLAVYNEQFF	TGCAGCGTCCAGGGGGGGATAGGACTAGCGGTCTACAATGAGCAGTTCTTC	TRBV29-1	TRBJ2-1	TRBD2	-
CASSHGVYEQYF	TGCGCCAGCAGTCATGGGGTATACGAGCAGTACTTC	TRBV23-1	TRBJ2-7	-	few
CASSVTSGRSNEQFF	TGTGCCAGCAGCGTAACTAGCGGGAGGTCTAATGAGCAGTTCTTC	TRBV9	TRBJ2-1	TRBD2	few
CASSKQGANYGYTF	TGTGCCAGCAGCAAACAAGGGGCTAACTATGGCTACACCTTC	TRBV7-9	TRBJ1-2	-	-
CASSESRLARGYEQYF	TGTGCCAGCAGTGAATCCCGACTAGCGCGAGGGTACGAGCAGTACTTC	TRBV25-1	TRBJ2-7	TRBD2	few
CASSSTWEYEQYF	TGTGCCAGCAGCTCGACATGGGAATACGAGCAGTACTTC	TRBV7-3	TRBJ2-7	-	-
CASSEGRETQYF	TGTGCCAGCAGTGAAGGACGAGAGACCCAGTACTTC	TRBV2	TRBJ2-5	-	few
CASSFVGRGGGSGANVLTF	TGTGCCAGCAGTTTCGTCGGCAGGGGAGGAGGCTCTGGGGCCAACGTCCTGACTTTC	TRBV27	TRBJ2-6	-	-
CASSLPTGRDGYTF	TGTGCCAGCAGCCTCCCGACAGGGAGGGATGGCTACACCTTC	TRBV7-9	TRBJ1-2	TRBD1	few
CAWSARDVTPLYF	TGTGCCTGGAGTGCCCGAGATGTTACTCCATTGTACTTC	TRBV30	TRBJ2-4	-	few
CASSQDRAYEQYF	TGTGCCAGCAGCCAAGATCGGGCGTACGAGCAGTACTTC	TRBV14	TRBJ2-7	-	-
CASTIAPGTGPYGYTF	TGTGCCAGCACCATAGCCCCCGGGACAGGGCCGTATGGCTACACCTTC	TRBV27	TRBJ1-2	TRBD1	-
CASSLDFTDTQYF	TGTGCCAGCAGCCTCGACTTCACAGATACGCAGTATTTT	TRBV11-2	TRBJ2-3	-	-
CSVGRLGHRTEAFF	TGCAGCGTTGGCCGTTTAGGACATCGCACTGAAGCTTTCTTT	TRBV29-1	TRBJ1-1	-	-
CASSLVGQPNEKLFF	TGTGCCAGCAGCTTAGTGGGACAGCCAAATGAAAAACTGTTTTTT	TRBV7-9	TRBJ1-4	TRBD1	few
CSVGGTGTEPTYEQYF	TGCAGCGTTGGGGGCACCGGGACAGAACCTACCTACGAGCAGTACTTC	TRBV29-1	TRBJ2-7	TRBD1	-
CASIIPGTDTQYF	TGTGCCAGCATTATACCGGGAACAGATACGCAGTATTTT	TRBV25-1	TRBJ2-3	-	-
CSVQVSSTDTQYF	TGCAGCGTCCAGGTCTCTAGCACAGATACGCAGTATTTT	TRBV29-1	TRBJ2-3	-	few
CASSPTMENIQYF	TGTGCCAGCTCACCGACGATGGAAAACATTCAGTACTTC	TRBV18	TRBJ2-4	-	few
CAISVRGSSYEQYF	TGTGCCATCAGTGTCCGGGGGAGCTCCTACGAGCAGTACTTC	TRBV10-3	TRBJ2-7	-	few
CASSYSLGADTQYF	TGTGCCAGCAGTTACTCGCTGGGGGCAGATACGCAGTATTTT	TRBV6-5	TRBJ2-3	-	-
CASSLGDTVNEQFF	TGCGCCAGCAGCTTGGGGGACACCGTCAATGAGCAGTTCTTC	TRBV5-1	TRBJ2-1	-	few
CASSVVKTSGNSYNEQFF	TGTGCCAGCAGCGTAGTCAAGACTAGCGGGAACTCCTACAATGAGCAGTTCTTC	TRBV9	TRBJ2-1	TRBD2	-
CSARDNNQPQHF	TGCAGCGCTAGGGACAACAATCAGCCCCAGCATTTT	TRBV29-1	TRBJ1-5	-	few
CAWRNRGGVRGYTF	TGTGCCTGGAGGAACCGCGGAGGGGTTCGTGGCTACACCTTC	TRBV30	TRBJ1-2	-	-
CASGLSGTSMFF	TGTGCTAGTGGTTTAAGCGGGACTAGTATGTTCTTC	TRBV12-5	TRBJ2-1	TRBD2	few